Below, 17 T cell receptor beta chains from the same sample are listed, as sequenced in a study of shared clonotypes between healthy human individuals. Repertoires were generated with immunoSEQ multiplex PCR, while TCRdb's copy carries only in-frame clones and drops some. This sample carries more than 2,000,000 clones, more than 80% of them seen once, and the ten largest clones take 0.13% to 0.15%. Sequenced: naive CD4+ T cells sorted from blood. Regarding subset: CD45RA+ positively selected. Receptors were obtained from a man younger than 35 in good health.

As DNA, the CDR3 is TGTGCCAGCAGCTTAGGAGGGGTATCGATTTCAGATACGCAGTATTTT. Residues: CASSLGGVSISDTQYF. The genes are TRBV11-1 and TRBJ2-3; TRBD1 or TRBD2 may be the D gene (5 bases each). CDR1 and CDR2 (germline): SGHAT, FQDESV (reference sequence). V was trimmed by 1 base and J by 4 bases, leaving 15 bases between them. CDR3 length: 16 amino acids.

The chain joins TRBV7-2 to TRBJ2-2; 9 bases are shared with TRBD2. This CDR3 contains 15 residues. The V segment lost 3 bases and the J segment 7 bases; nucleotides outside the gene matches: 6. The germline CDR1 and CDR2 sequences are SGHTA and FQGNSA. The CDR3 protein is CASSFKVAGVGELFF. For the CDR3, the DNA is TGTGCCAGCAGCTTTAAAGTAGCGGGAGTCGGGGAGCTGTTTTTT.

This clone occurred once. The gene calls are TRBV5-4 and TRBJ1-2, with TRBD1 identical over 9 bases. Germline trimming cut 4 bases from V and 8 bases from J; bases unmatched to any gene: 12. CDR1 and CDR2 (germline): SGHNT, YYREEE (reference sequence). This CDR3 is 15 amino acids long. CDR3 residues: CASSTARDRVFGYTF. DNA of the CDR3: TGTGCCAGCAGCACCGCCCGGGACAGGGTCTTCGGCTACACCTTC.

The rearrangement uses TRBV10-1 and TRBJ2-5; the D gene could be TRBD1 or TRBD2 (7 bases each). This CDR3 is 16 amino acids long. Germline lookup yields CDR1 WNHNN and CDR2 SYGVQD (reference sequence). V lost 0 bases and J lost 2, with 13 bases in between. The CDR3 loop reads CASSESSGGGQETQYF. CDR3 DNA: TGCGCCAGCAGTGAGTCGTCAGGGGGGGGTCAAGAGACCCAGTACTTC.

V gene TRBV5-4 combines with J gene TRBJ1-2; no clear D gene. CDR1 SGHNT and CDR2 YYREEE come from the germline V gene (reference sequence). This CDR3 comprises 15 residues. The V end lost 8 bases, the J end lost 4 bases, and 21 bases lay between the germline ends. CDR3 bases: TGTGCCAGTAGACGACGGGCTTCGGAGGGCTATGGCTACACCTTC. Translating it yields CASRRRASEGYGYTF.

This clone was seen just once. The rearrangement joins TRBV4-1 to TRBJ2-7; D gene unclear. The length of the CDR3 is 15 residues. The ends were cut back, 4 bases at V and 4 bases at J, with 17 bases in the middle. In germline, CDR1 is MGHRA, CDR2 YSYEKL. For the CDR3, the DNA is TGCGCCAGCAGCCCGTTAACTGCCTCAAGGTACGAGCAGTACTTC. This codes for CASSPLTASRYEQYF.

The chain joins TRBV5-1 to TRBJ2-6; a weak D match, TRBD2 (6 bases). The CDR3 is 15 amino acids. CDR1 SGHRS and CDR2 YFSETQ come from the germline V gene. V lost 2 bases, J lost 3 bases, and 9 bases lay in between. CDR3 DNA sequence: TGCGCCAGCAGCTTTGGAGGGATTGGGGCCAACGTCCTGACTTTC. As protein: CASSFGGIGANVLTF.

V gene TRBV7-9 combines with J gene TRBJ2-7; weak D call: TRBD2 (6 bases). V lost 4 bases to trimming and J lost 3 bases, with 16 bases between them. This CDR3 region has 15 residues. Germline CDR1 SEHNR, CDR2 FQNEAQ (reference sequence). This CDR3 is CASSSRGGTRYEQYF. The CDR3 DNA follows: TGTGCCAGCAGCTCACGTGGGGGGACCCGCTACGAGCAGTACTTC.

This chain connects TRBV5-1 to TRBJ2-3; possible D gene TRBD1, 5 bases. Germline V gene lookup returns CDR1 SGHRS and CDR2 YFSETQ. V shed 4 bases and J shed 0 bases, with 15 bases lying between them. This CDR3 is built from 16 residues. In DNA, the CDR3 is TGCGCCAGCAGCCCTAAGTCCGCAGGGAGCACAGATACGCAGTATTTT. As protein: CASSPKSAGSTDTQYF.

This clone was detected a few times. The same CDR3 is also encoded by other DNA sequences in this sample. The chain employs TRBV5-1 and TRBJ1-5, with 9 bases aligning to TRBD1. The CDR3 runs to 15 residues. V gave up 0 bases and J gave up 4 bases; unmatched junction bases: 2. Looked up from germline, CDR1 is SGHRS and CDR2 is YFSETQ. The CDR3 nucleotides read TGCGCCAGCAGCTTGGACAGGGGGCCAAATCAGCCCCAGCATTTT. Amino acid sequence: CASSLDRGPNQPQHF. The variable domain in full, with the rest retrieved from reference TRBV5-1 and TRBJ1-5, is KAGVTQTPRYLIKTRGQQVTLSCSPISGHRSVSWYQQTPGQGLQFLFEYFSETQRNKGNFPGRFSGRQFSNSRSEMNVSTLELGDSALYLCASSLDRGPNQPQHFGDGTRLSIL.

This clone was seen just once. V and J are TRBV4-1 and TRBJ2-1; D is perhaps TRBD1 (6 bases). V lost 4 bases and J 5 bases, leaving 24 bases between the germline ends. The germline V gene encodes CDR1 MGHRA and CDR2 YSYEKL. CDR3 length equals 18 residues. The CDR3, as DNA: TGCGCCAGCAGCCCCTCAAGGACGAGGGGGAGTGCTGACAATGAGCAGTTCTTC. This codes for CASSPSRTRGSADNEQFF.

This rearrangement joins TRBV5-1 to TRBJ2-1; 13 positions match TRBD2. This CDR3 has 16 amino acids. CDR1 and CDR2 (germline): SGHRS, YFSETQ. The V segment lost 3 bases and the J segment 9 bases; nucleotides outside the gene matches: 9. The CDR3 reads CASSSSLAGGKTEQFF. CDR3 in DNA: TGCGCCAGCAGCTCTTCACTAGCGGGAGGGAAGACTGAGCAGTTCTTC.

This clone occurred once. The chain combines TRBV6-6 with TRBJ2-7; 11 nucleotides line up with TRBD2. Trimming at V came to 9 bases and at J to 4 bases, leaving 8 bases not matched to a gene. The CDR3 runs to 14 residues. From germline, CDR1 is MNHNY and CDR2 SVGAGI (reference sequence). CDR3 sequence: CASGAGTSGYEQYF. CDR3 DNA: TGTGCCAGTGGGGCCGGGACTAGCGGTTACGAGCAGTACTTC.

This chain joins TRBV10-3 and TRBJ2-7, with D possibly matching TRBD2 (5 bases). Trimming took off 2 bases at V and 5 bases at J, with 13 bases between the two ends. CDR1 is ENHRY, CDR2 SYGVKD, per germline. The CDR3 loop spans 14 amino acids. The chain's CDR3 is CAISENGVRDEQYF. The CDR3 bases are TGTGCCATCAGTGAGAATGGGGTGAGGGACGAGCAGTACTTC.

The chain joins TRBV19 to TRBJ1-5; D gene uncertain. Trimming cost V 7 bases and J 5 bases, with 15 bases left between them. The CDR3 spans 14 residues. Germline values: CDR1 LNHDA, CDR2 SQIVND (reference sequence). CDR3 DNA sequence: TGTGCCAGTAAGTCGGCCGTGGGGTATCAGCCCCAGCATTTT. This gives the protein CASKSAVGYQPQHF.

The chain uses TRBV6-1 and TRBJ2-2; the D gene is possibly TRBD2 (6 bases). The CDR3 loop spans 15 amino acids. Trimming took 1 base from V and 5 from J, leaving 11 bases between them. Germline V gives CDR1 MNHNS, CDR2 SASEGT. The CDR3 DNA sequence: TGTGCCAGCAGTGAAGGGAGGGGATGGACCGGGGAGCTGTTTTTT. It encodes CASSEGRGWTGELFF.

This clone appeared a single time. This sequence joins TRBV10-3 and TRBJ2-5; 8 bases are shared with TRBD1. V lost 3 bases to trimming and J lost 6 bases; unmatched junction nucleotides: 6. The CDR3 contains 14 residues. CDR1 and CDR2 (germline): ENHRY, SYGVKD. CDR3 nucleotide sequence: TGTGCCATCAGTGATCGACAGGGGAGGCAGACCCAGTACTTC. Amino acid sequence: CAISDRQGRQTQYF.